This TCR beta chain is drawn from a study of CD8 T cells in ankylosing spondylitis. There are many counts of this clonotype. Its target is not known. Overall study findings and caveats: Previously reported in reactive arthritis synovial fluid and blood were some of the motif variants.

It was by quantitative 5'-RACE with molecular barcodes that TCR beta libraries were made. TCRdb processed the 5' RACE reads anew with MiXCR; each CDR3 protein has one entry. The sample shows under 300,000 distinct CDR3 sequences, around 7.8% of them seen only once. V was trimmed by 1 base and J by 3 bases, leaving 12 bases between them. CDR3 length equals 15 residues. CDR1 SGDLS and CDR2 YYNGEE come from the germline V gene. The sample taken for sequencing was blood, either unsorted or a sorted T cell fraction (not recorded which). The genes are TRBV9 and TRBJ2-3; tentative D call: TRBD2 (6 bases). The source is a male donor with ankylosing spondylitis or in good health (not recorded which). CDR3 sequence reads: CASSVRGVSTDTQYF. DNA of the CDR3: TGTGCCAGCAGCGTACGCGGGGTTTCGACAGATACGCAGTATTTT.